The 10 T cell receptor beta chains below all came from one sample that was sequenced in a study of control samples from healthy donors and cancer patients. Sequenced by immunoSEQ multiplex PCR; TCRdb stores in-frame clones only, minus some. This repertoire shows tens of thousands of clones, about nine tenths found once; its top ten account for over 4.5%. The sample comprised PBMCs. The origin of the receptors is a man between 60 and 70 years old with colorectal cancer.

The chain couples TRBV3-1 (or the pseudogene TRBV3-2) to TRBJ2-7; TRBD1 aligns across 7 bases. From germline, CDR1 is LGHDT and CDR2 YNNKEL (reference sequence). This CDR3 region has 14 residues. After removal of 5 bases from V and 6 bases from J, the junction contained 10 bases not matched to a gene. In DNA, the CDR3 is TGTGCCAGCAGCTGGCCAGGGGGAACGAGCGAGCAGTACTTC. This translates into CASSWPGGTSEQYF.

This clone has only one observation. The chain uses TRBV5-1 and TRBJ2-7, with D maybe TRBD1 (5 bases). The CDR3 sequence is 15 residues long. Germline V gives CDR1 SGHRS, CDR2 YFSETQ. V dropped 1 base and J dropped 4 bases, with 15 bases sitting between them. The CDR3 region has the DNA TGCGCCAGCAGCTTGTCGTCGACAGAGATATACGAGCAGTACTTC. This gives the protein CASSLSSTEIYEQYF.

J is TRBJ2-3 and V is TRBV11-2, with 15 nucleotides matching TRBD2. Germline V lookup: CDR1 SGHAT, CDR2 FQNNGV. J lost 6 bases, V lost 7 bases, and 11 bases had no gene match. CDR3 size: 17 residues. The CDR3 is CASTGPGLAGGGDTQYF. As DNA, the CDR3 is TGTGCCAGCACCGGACCGGGACTAGCGGGGGGAGGGGATACGCAGTATTTT.

The CDR3 nucleotides are TGTGCCAGTAGTATGGGCGCGGACAGGTTCTACGAGCAGTACTTC. Translating gives CASSMGADRFYEQYF. The chain has TRBV19 and TRBJ2-7, with 7 bases that match TRBD1. This CDR3 has 15 residues. CDR1 and CDR2 from the germline V gene are LNHDA and SQIVND (reference sequence). After removal of 3 bases from V and 3 bases from J, the junction contained 8 bases not matched to a gene.

V and J are TRBV4-1 and TRBJ2-7, with 9 bases lining up with TRBD1. Germline assignment: CDR1 MGHRA and CDR2 YSYEKL. The V segment lost 5 bases and the J segment 0 bases; nucleotides outside the gene matches: 5. The CDR3 totals 15 residues. The CDR3 nucleotides read TGCGCCAGCAGCGTCACGACAGGGGGCTCCTACGAGCAGTACTTC. It yields the protein CASSVTTGGSYEQYF.

The gene calls are TRBV19 and TRBJ1-6, with D possibly TRBD1 on 5 matching bases. V lost 5 bases and J 7 bases, leaving 9 bases between the germline ends. The length of the CDR3 is 13 residues. Germline V gene data show CDR1 as LNHDA and CDR2 as SQIVND (reference sequence). CDR3 protein: CASSPGGNSPLHF. The CDR3 DNA reads as TGTGCCAGTAGTCCGGGGGGGAATTCACCCCTCCACTTT.

The chain combines TRBV6-5 with TRBJ1-5; 7 bases align to TRBD1. The CDR3 length is 13 residues. V shed 5 bases and J 5 bases; nucleotides not matched to a gene: 3. CDR1 is MNHEY and CDR2 is SVGAGI in the germline V gene. The CDR3 region is CASSQGGDQPQHF. CDR3 in DNA: TGTGCCAGCAGTCAGGGGGGCGATCAGCCCCAGCATTTT.

The chain joins TRBV15 to TRBJ1-1, with 7 bases aligning to TRBD1. V trimming: 2 bases; J trimming: 10 bases; junction bases outside the gene matches: 7. CDR1 is LNHNV and CDR2 is YYDKDF in the germline V gene (reference sequence). The CDR3 length is 13 residues. The CDR3 DNA follows: TGTGCCACCAGCAGACCTGGAAGGGGGCGAGCTTTCTTT. Encoded protein: CATSRPGRGRAFF.

The chain couples TRBV5-5 to TRBJ2-2; D perhaps matches TRBD2 (6 bases). The germline V gene encodes CDR1 SGHKS and CDR2 YYEKEE (reference sequence). V lost 2 bases and J lost 4, with 15 bases in between. The CDR3 sequence is 16 residues long. CDR3 DNA: TGTGCCAGCAGCTTTCCTTCGGGGCGGGGCACCGGGGAGCTGTTTTTT. It yields the protein CASSFPSGRGTGELFF.

The chain joins TRBV5-5 to TRBJ2-7; possible D gene TRBD1, 6 bases. The CDR3 loop spans 15 amino acids. Germline V gene sequence: CDR1 SGHKS, CDR2 YYEKEE (reference sequence). V lost 2 bases, J lost 1 base, and 13 bases lay in between. The CDR3 loop is CASSFRSQGSYEQYF. CDR3 in DNA: TGTGCCAGCAGCTTTCGTTCCCAGGGGTCCTACGAGCAGTACTTC.